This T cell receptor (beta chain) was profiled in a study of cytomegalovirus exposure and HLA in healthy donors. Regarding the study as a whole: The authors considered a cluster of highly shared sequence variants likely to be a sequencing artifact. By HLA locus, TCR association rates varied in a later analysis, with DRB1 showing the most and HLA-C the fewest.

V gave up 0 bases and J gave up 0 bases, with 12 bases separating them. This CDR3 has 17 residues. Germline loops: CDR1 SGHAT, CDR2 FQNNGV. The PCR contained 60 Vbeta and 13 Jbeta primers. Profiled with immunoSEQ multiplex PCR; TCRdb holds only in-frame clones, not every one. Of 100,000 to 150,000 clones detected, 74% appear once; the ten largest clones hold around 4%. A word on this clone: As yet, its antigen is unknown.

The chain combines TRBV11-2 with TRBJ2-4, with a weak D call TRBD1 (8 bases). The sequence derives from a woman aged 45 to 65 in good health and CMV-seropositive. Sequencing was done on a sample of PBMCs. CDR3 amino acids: CASSLDHRGGAKNIQYF. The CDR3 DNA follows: TGTGCCAGCAGCTTAGATCACAGGGGGGGAGCCAAAAACATTCAGTACTTC.